This T cell receptor beta chain was obtained from a study of blood T cell repertoires in COVID-19. Deletions cut 3 bases from V and 3 bases from J, with 15 bases between. There are 14 residues in the CDR3. Germline-derived CDR1 and CDR2 are DFQATT and SNEGSKA (reference sequence). The protocol was immunoSEQ multiplex PCR, while the TCRdb copy is restricted to in-frame clones and leaves out a portion. The table includes under 300,000 clones, about nine tenths detected once. The chain is built from TRBV20-1 and TRBJ2-7, with D tentatively TRBD1 or TRBD2 (7 bases each). The receptor comes from a woman in her forties or fifties who had recovered from COVID-19. Sequenced sample: PBMCs or T cells enriched from blood (not recorded which). As DNA, the CDR3 is TGCAGTGCTAGTGGGAGGGGGCCTTTCTACGAGCAGTACTTC. This sequence encodes CSASGRGPFYEQYF.